This TCR beta chain was sequenced during a study of T cells in Graves' hyperthyroidism and ophthalmopathy. This clonotype came up a few times. V gave up 1 base and J gave up 0 bases, with 9 bases separating them. Germline V gene data show CDR1 as LGHDT and CDR2 as YNNKEL (reference sequence). The CDR3 is 15 amino acids. The investigators amplified TCR beta CDR3 regions from RNA transcripts. TCR CDR3 underwent first-round RT-PCR with the HTBI primer set. TCRdb recomputed calls from the multiplex PCR reads with MiXCR, one row per CDR3 protein. This sample has roughly 420,000 distinct CDR3 sequences, with roughly 13% found just once.

The genes are TRBV3-1 and TRBJ1-2; D remains ambiguous. The TCR originated in a woman under 30 with Graves' hyperthyroidism. Sequenced material: blood. In DNA, the CDR3 is TGTGCCAGCAGCCAAGGACACGCACCTAACTATGGCTACACCTTC. As protein: CASSQGHAPNYGYTF. The entire variable domain, with the rest obtained from reference TRBV3-1 and TRBJ1-2, is as follows: DTAVSQTPKYLVTQMGNDKSIKCEQNLGHDTMYWYKQDSKKFLKIMFSYNNKELIINETVPNRFSPKSPDKAHLNLHINSLELGDSAVYFCASSQGHAPNYGYTFGSGTRLTVV.